This is a list of T cell receptor beta chains from one sample in a study of cytomegalovirus exposure and HLA in healthy donors. The assay was immunoSEQ multiplex PCR, and TCRdb's table has in-frame clones only and misses some. Among approximately 110,000 clones listed, around 78% were seen once. Sample: PBMCs. The receptors come from a man aged 40-49 years in good health and CMV-seronegative. Both conserved end residues are part of each CDR3. Each record gives: clone size, V gene, J gene, D gene, CDR3 DNA, CDR3 protein. The D gene is left open where the match is weak. Only some rows state a clone size, as once, few, many or a class for expanded clones.

>.|TRBV7-2|TRBJ2-7|TRBD2
TGTGCCAGCAGCTTCAGCGGGGGGGAGTACTACGAGCAGTACTTC
CASSFSGGEYYEQYF
>once|TRBV7-2|TRBJ1-1|.
TGTGCCAGCAGCTGGCGGGATACTGAAGCTTTCTTT
CASSWRDTEAFF
>.|TRBV5-6|TRBJ1-1|TRBD1
TGTGCCAGCAGCTCGACAGGGAACGCTGAAGCTTTCTTT
CASSSTGNAEAFF
>.|TRBV6-5|TRBJ1-1|.
TGTGCCAGCAGTTACGGGGGGGCCATCACTGAAGCTTTCTTT
CASSYGGAITEAFF
>.|TRBV9|TRBJ1-4|.
TGTGCCAGCAGCGCGACAGGAGGTAATGAAAAACTGTTTTTT
CASSATGGNEKLFF
>.|TRBV19|TRBJ1-2|TRBD1
TGTGCCAGTAAGGGGACAGGGGTGGCTGGCTACACCTTC
CASKGTGVAGYTF
>.|TRBV4-3|TRBJ1-1|.
TGCGCCAGCAGAGATATCCCCCTCCCAGGGATAGTTGTGAACACTGAAGCTTTCTTT
CASRDIPLPGIVVNTEAFF
>.|TRBV9|TRBJ2-5|.
TGTGCCAGCAGCCCCGGAGGGGAAGAGACCCAGTACTTC
CASSPGGEETQYF
>few|TRBV7-9|TRBJ2-3|TRBD2
TGTGCCAGCAGCCTGACTAGCGGGGGAGTCGATACGCAGTATTTT
CASSLTSGGVDTQYF
>few|TRBV7-2|TRBJ2-7|.
TGTGCCAGCAGCTCCGGGGTTTCCCCCGAGCAGTACTTC
CASSSGVSPEQYF
>.|TRBV5-4|TRBJ2-7|TRBD1
TGTGCCAGCAGCTTAAAGGGACAGGGTCGCGAGCAGTACTTC
CASSLKGQGREQYF
>few|TRBV6-5|TRBJ1-5|.
TGTGCCAGCTCATCAGGGAGCAATCAGCCCCAGCATTTT
CASSSGSNQPQHF
>.|TRBV11-2|TRBJ1-4|TRBD1
TGTGCCAGCACTACCAGGGGGAAACCTAATGAAAAACTGTTTTTT
CASTTRGKPNEKLFF
>.|TRBV28|TRBJ2-5|.
TGTGCCAGCAGCGAATCCCTAGCAGAAGAGACCCAGTACTTC
CASSESLAEETQYF
>.|TRBV7-6|TRBJ1-1|TRBD1
TGTGCCAGCAGCCAAGGACAGGGAGGGACTGAAGCTTTCTTT
CASSQGQGGTEAFF
>.|TRBV10-3|TRBJ2-5|TRBD1
TGTGCCATCGCTGGGGGACAGGGGCCAGGGGAGACCCAGTACTTC
CAIAGGQGPGETQYF
>few|TRBV10-3|TRBJ1-2|.
TGTGCCATCAGTGGTGGCTCTGGCTACACCTTC
CAISGGSGYTF
>.|TRBV7-7|TRBJ2-5|.
TGTGCTAGCAGCTCCACCCGGGGTGAGCGGGAGACCCAGTACTTC
CASSSTRGERETQYF
>.|TRBV5-1|TRBJ2-2|TRBD1
TGCGCCAGCAGCTTGTTCGCAGGGGGGAACACCGGGGAGCTGTTTTTT
CASSLFAGGNTGELFF
>.|TRBV2|TRBJ2-5|.
TGTGCCAGCAGTCTATCGGGAGAGACCCAGTACTTC
CASSLSGETQYF
>.|TRBV5-5|TRBJ1-5|.
TGTGCCAGCAGCTTGACCTTTCTACAGGGCCAAAATCAGCCCCAGCATTTT
CASSLTFLQGQNQPQHF
>.|TRBV4-3|TRBJ2-3|TRBD2
TGCGCCAGCAGCCAATCGACCGGGGAGGGGACAGATACGCAGTATTTT
CASSQSTGEGTDTQYF
>.|TRBV10-3|TRBJ1-5|.
TGTGCCACCAGTGAGTCGGTAGCTGATAGCAATCAGCCCCAGCATTTT
CATSESVADSNQPQHF
>.|TRBV23-1|TRBJ2-3|.
TGCGCCAGCAGTCAACAATACAGCAAAACTGACACAGATACGCAGTATTTT
CASSQQYSKTDTDTQYF
>.|TRBV4-1|TRBJ2-1|TRBD2
TGCGCCAGCAGCCAAGATTCAGCGGGGCCCTACAATGAGCAGTTCTTC
CASSQDSAGPYNEQFF
>.|TRBV27|TRBJ1-4|.
TGTGCCAGCAGTGGGCCGGATGAAAAACTGTTTTTT
CASSGPDEKLFF
>.|TRBV29-1|TRBJ2-7|.
TGCAGCGTTAGGGGTAGGAAGAGCTCCTACGAGCAGTACTTC
CSVRGRKSSYEQYF
>few|TRBV9|TRBJ2-3|.
TGTGCCAGCAGCGTAGAGGACGGGGGGCTCTCTACAGATACGCAGTATTTT
CASSVEDGGLSTDTQYF
>.|TRBV28|TRBJ1-2|.
TGTGCCAGCAGTTTGGTGGCACTATCGAACTATGGCTACACCTTC
CASSLVALSNYGYTF
>.|TRBV18|TRBJ1-6|TRBD1
TGTGCCAGCTCACGAAGGGGGACAGCCTTCAACGAGGATAATTCACCCCTCCACTTT
CASSRRGTAFNEDNSPLHF
>.|TRBV2|TRBJ2-3|.
TGTGCCAGCAAATGGACACTCAGCACAGATACGCAGTATTTT
CASKWTLSTDTQYF
>few|TRBV21-1|TRBJ2-7|.
TGTGCCAGCAGCAACACAACAGGGTTTAGCGATTACGAGCAGTACTTC
CASSNTTGFSDYEQYF
>.|TRBV7-2|TRBJ2-5|TRBD1
TGTGCCAGCAGAAACAGGGGGAGGTTAGAGACCCAGTACTTC
CASRNRGRLETQYF
>.|TRBV18|TRBJ1-2|.
TGTGCCAGCTCCCAAGGACAGCAATATGGCTACACCTTC
CASSQGQQYGYTF
>.|TRBV10-3|TRBJ2-5|.
TGTGCCAGCCAGGTGGGGATTCGGGAAATTGAGACCCAGTACTTC
CASQVGIREIETQYF
>.|TRBV7-2|TRBJ2-7|TRBD1
TGTGCCAGCAGCTTAGACTTTACAGGGGCCTACGAGCAGTACTTC
CASSLDFTGAYEQYF
>.|TRBV10-3|TRBJ2-3|.
TGTGCCATCAAGGGACATAGCACAGATACGCAGTATTTT
CAIKGHSTDTQYF